Listed below are T cell receptor beta chains from one sample, sequenced in a study of TIL therapy for anti-PD-1-resistant metastatic lung cancer. TCRdb's table, derived via immunoSEQ multiplex PCR, lists solely in-frame clones and lacks some. In the table there are 35,000 to 55,000 clones, around 79% of which are singletons. Source: blood, taken at baseline. Source of these receptors: a man between 65 and 79 years old with non-small cell lung cancer. The CDR3 runs from the conserved cysteine through the conserved F or W. The D gene is left open where the match is weak. Expanded clones are given a class, and other clones once, few, many or no size at all.

J gene | V gene | D gene | clone size | CDR3 protein | CDR3 DNA
TRBJ1-5 | TRBV19 | . | . | CASAPEEGYSNQPQHF | TGTGCCAGCGCCCCGGAGGAGGGGTATAGCAATCAGCCCCAGCATTTT
TRBJ2-3 | TRBV27 | TRBD2 | . | CASTGLAPTDTQYF | TGTGCCAGCACGGGACTAGCGCCCACAGATACGCAGTATTTT
TRBJ1-5 | TRBV27 | TRBD1 | . | CASSFSGTGAAQPQHF | TGTGCCAGCAGTTTCTCTGGGACAGGAGCGGCTCAGCCCCAGCATTTT
TRBJ2-1 | TRBV11-3 | . | . | CASSQGIADEQFF | TGTGCCAGCAGTCAGGGTATTGCGGATGAGCAGTTCTTC
TRBJ2-5 | TRBV7-2 | . | . | CASSLSGGQETQYF | TGTGCCAGCAGCTTAAGTGGCGGCCAAGAGACCCAGTACTTC
TRBJ2-3 | TRBV19 | . | . | CASSIRYRNTDTQYF | TGTGCCAGTAGTATTCGGTACAGAAACACAGATACGCAGTATTTT
TRBJ2-2 | TRBV7-9 | . | . | CASSFLRGRGWTGELFF | TGTGCCAGCAGCTTTTTACGGGGGCGAGGTTGGACCGGGGAGCTGTTTTTT
TRBJ2-2 | TRBV6-5 | . | . | CASSYVYPQVPGELFF | TGTGCCAGCAGTTACGTCTACCCCCAGGTCCCCGGGGAGCTGTTTTTT
TRBJ2-7 | TRBV2 | TRBD2 | . | CATQDLADLKRYEQYF | TGTGCCACCCAAGACCTAGCGGATCTAAAAAGATACGAGCAGTACTTC
TRBJ2-7 | TRBV27 | TRBD2 | . | CASSFSPGRVSYEQYF | TGTGCCAGCAGTTTTAGCCCAGGGAGGGTCTCCTACGAGCAGTACTTC
TRBJ1-1 | TRBV9 | . | . | CASSVGDTMNTEAFF | TGTGCCAGCAGCGTAGGGGACACTATGAACACTGAAGCTTTCTTT
TRBJ2-2 | TRBV19 | . | . | CASRGPSQTGELFF | TGTGCCAGTAGAGGGCCGAGCCAAACCGGGGAGCTGTTTTTT
TRBJ2-7 | TRBV7-2 | TRBD1 | few | CASSQDRALYEQYF | TGTGCCAGCAGCCAGGACAGGGCCCTCTACGAGCAGTACTTC
TRBJ2-1 | TRBV19 | . | . | CASSIGGISYNEQFF | TGTGCCAGTAGTATTGGCGGGATCTCCTACAATGAGCAGTTCTTC
TRBJ1-6 | TRBV28 | . | . | CASSPSVRVRSYNSPLHF | TGTGCCAGCAGTCCAAGTGTGCGGGTTCGCTCCTATAATTCACCCCTCCACTTT